The source of this TCR beta chain is a study of cytomegalovirus exposure and HLA in healthy donors. Overall study context: In a previous analysis, approximately 110 million unique TCR beta sequences were found from 150 million to 200 million T cells. Study-wide results and caveats: Being indistinguishable, some V segments were excluded, TRBV6-2 and TRBV6-3 among them.

Healthy bone marrow donors made up the cohort. About this clone itself: The antigen is not known.

Researchers ran the PCR with 60 Vbeta and 13 Jbeta primers. Measured with immunoSEQ multiplex PCR; TCRdb has only the in-frame clones, and not every one. The data show about 190,000 clones, more than 75% seen once. Germline CDR1 is SGHRS and CDR2 is YFSETQ. Trimming left V 0 bases short and J 4 bases short, with 8 bases between. The CDR3 consists of 14 residues. The specimen sequenced was PBMCs. This receptor was obtained from a woman aged 18-29 years in good health and CMV-seronegative. The J gene is TRBJ2-1, the V gene TRBV5-1, with D possibly matching TRBD2 (6 bases). DNA for the CDR3: TGCGCCAGCAGCTTGGGGGGGGATTACAATGAGCAGTTCTTC. As protein: CASSLGGDYNEQFF.